Shown below are 19 T cell receptor beta chains from a single sample sequenced in a study of T cell clones after liver transplantation. Sequenced by immunoSEQ multiplex PCR; TCRdb stores in-frame clones only, minus some. The table includes thousands of clones, 80% detected once. The sample here was CD8+ T cells from blood, taken 46 months after liver transplant. The receptors derive from a human patient who received a liver transplant. Some of the T cells might come from the graft donor.

This clone was seen a single time. The V call is TRBV5-6, the J call TRBJ2-7; unclear D gene. V dropped 1 base and J dropped 2 bases, with 10 bases sitting between them. The CDR3 consists of 14 residues. Germline V gene sequence: CDR1 SGHDT, CDR2 YYEEEE. This CDR3 reads CASSLSRRTYEQYF. CDR3 nucleotides: TGTGCCAGCAGCTTGTCCAGGAGAACCTACGAGCAGTACTTC.

The V and J genes are TRBV7-9 and TRBJ2-2; 7 nucleotides align to TRBD2. The CDR3 is made up of 15 amino acids. CDR1 is SEHNR and CDR2 is FQNEAQ in the germline V gene (reference sequence). V was clipped by 5 bases and J by 4 bases; unmatched bases: 7. The CDR3 sequence is CASSGGLWGTGELFF. CDR3 bases: TGTGCCAGCAGCGGGGGACTATGGGGCACCGGGGAGCTGTTTTTT.

This clone was counted only a few times. The chain carries TRBV28 and TRBJ1-2; possibly TRBD1 for D (5 bases). The CDR3 contains 14 residues. In germline, CDR1 is MDHEN, CDR2 SYDVKM. The germline V and J ends were trimmed by 6 bases and 2 bases, with 13 bases remaining between them. The CDR3 DNA is TGTGCCAGCAGCCCGGGGGAATCAAACTATGGCTACACCTTC. Its translation is CASSPGESNYGYTF.

This clone appeared once. The gene calls are TRBV4-1 and TRBJ2-1, with a possible D match to TRBD2 (5 bases). Germline V gene data show CDR1 as MGHRA and CDR2 as YSYEKL. CDR3 length: 15 amino acids. The V end was cut by 5 bases, the J end by 8 bases, with 19 bases between. The CDR3 protein is CASSFGILLEDEQFF. In DNA, the CDR3 is TGCGCCAGCAGCTTCGGGATCCTCTTAGAGGATGAGCAGTTCTTC.

The rearrangement joins TRBV7-9 to TRBJ2-1; maybe TRBD2 (6 bases). In germline, CDR1 is SEHNR, CDR2 FQNEAQ (reference sequence). V lost 2 bases and J lost 8, with 19 bases in between. The CDR3 loop spans 16 amino acids. This CDR3 reads CASSLMGGQTPHEQFF. The CDR3, as DNA: TGTGCCAGCAGCTTAATGGGAGGTCAAACACCCCATGAGCAGTTCTTC. Using reference TRBV7-9 and TRBJ2-1 for the parts outside the CDR3, the full variable domain is DTGVSQNPRHKITKRGQNVTFRCDPISEHNRLYWYRQTLGQGPEFLTYFQNEAQLEKSRLLSDRFSAERPKGSFSTLEIQRTEQGDSAMYLCASSLMGGQTPHEQFFGPGTRLTVL.

The chain joins TRBV7-7 to TRBJ2-5; TRBD2 aligns across 8 bases. The V gene end was trimmed by 2 bases and the J gene end by 5 bases; junction bases not matched to a gene: 1. Germline-derived CDR1 and CDR2 are SSHAT and FNYEAQ (reference sequence). The CDR3 is made up of 13 amino acids. This CDR3 reads CASSLRLAETQYF. For the CDR3, the DNA is TGTGCCAGCAGCTTAAGACTAGCGGAGACCCAGTACTTC. Filled out from reference TRBV7-7 and TRBJ2-5, the complete variable domain reads GAGVSQSPRYKVTKRGQDVTLRCDPISSHATLYWYQQALGQGPEFLTYFNYEAQPDKSGLPSDRFSAERPEGSISTLTIQRTEQRDSAMYRCASSLRLAETQYFGPGTRLLVL.

The chain joins TRBV7-9 to TRBJ2-6; 8 nucleotides match TRBD1. V lost 6 bases to trimming and J lost 2 bases; unmatched junction nucleotides: 6. This CDR3 is built from 16 residues. Germline assignment: CDR1 SEHNR and CDR2 FQNEAQ (reference sequence). DNA for the CDR3: TGTGCCAGCAGGGCAGGGGGCCCAACTGGGGCCAACGTCCTGACTTTC. This encodes CASRAGGPTGANVLTF.

The genes are TRBV19 and TRBJ2-1; 10 bases are shared with TRBD1. CDR1 is LNHDA and CDR2 is SQIVND in the germline V gene (reference sequence). Losses at the gene ends were 5 bases for V and 8 bases for J; bases not matched to a gene: 15. This CDR3 is 17 amino acids long. CDR3 in DNA: TGTGCCAGTAGTTCCTTCCGGGACAGGGGACTAGGGCATGAGCAGTTCTTC. It codes for CASSSFRDRGLGHEQFF. Full variable domain (rest looked up from reference TRBV19 and TRBJ2-1): DGGITQSPKYLFRKEGQNVTLSCEQNLNHDAMYWYRQDPGQGLRLIYYSQIVNDFQKGDIAEGYSVSREKKESFPLTVTSAQKNPTAFYLCASSSFRDRGLGHEQFFGPGTRLTVL.

CDR3 loop: CASSAGRFNEKLFF. CDR3 in DNA: TGCGCCAGCAGCGCGGGACGGTTTAATGAAAAACTGTTTTTT. The chain uses TRBV5-1 and TRBJ1-4, with a weak D call TRBD1 (5 bases). CDR1 SGHRS and CDR2 YFSETQ come from the germline V gene. This CDR3 has 14 residues. Trimming stripped 4 bases from V and 4 bases from J, with 11 bases between.

This chain joins TRBV5-4 and TRBJ2-7; D ambiguous. The CDR3 length is 15 residues. V was clipped by 0 bases and J by 5 bases, with 15 bases between them. Germline V gene data show CDR1 as SGHNT and CDR2 as YYREEE (reference sequence). CDR3 residues: CASSLVGDGIDEQYF. The CDR3, as DNA: TGTGCCAGCAGCTTGGTTGGGGATGGGATCGACGAGCAGTACTTC.

Remarks on this clone: A read error may produce the germline difference seen at one junction end. V usage is TRBV9 and J usage is TRBJ2-2; 12 positions match TRBD2. Germline CDR1 is SGDLS and CDR2 is YYNGEE. This CDR3 is built from 16 residues. As DNA, the CDR3 is TGTGCCAGCAGACCAGGACTAGCGGGAAACATCGGGGAGCTGTTTTTT. It yields the protein CASRPGLAGNIGELFF.

Points on this clone: Mismatch with germline at one junction end may stem from a read error. The rearrangement links TRBV7-9 to TRBJ2-6; no clear D gene. Germline V gene sequence: CDR1 SEHNR, CDR2 FQNEAQ (reference sequence). The CDR3 sequence is 15 residues long. CDR3: CASSLTESGVNVLTF. Written as DNA, the CDR3 is TGTGCCAGCAGCTTAACGGAGTCTGGGGTCAACGTCCTGACTTTC.

The V and J genes are TRBV28 and TRBJ2-2, with D tentatively TRBD1 (6 bases). Germline values: CDR1 MDHEN, CDR2 SYDVKM. Trimming cost V 1 base and J 5 bases, with 11 bases left between them. This CDR3 region has 15 residues. Here the CDR3 DNA reads TGTGCCAGCAGTTTATTCAGGGGTGGAACCGGGGAGCTGTTTTTT. It specifies CASSLFRGGTGELFF. Full variable domain (outside the CDR3, taken from reference TRBV28 and TRBJ2-2): DVKVTQSSRYLVKRTGEKVFLECVQDMDHENMFWYRQDPGLGLRLIYFSYDVKMKEKGDIPEGYSVSREKKERFSLILESASTNQTSMYLCASSLFRGGTGELFFGEGSRLTVL.

The V gene is TRBV9, the J gene TRBJ2-1; tentatively, D is TRBD2 (6 bases). CDR1 and CDR2 (germline): SGDLS, YYNGEE. V was pared by 4 bases and J by 6 bases, with 14 bases between. CDR3 size: 14 residues. CDR3 residues: CASSPGGGSNEQFF. As DNA, the CDR3 is TGTGCCAGCAGCCCCGGTGGAGGGTCCAATGAGCAGTTCTTC.

The gene calls are TRBV4-1 and TRBJ1-1; D gene uncertain. The CDR3 loop spans 19 amino acids. V was cut by 1 base and J by 1 base, with 22 bases left in between. The germline V gene encodes CDR1 MGHRA and CDR2 YSYEKL. CDR3 DNA: TGCGCCAGCAGCCAAGGTCCATTTGGTGGGGTTTTTTCGAACACTGAAGCTTTCTTT. Its protein is CASSQGPFGGVFSNTEAFF.

The chain is built from TRBV7-2 and TRBJ2-5; D is ambiguous. CDR1 SGHTA and CDR2 FQGNSA come from the germline V gene. V shed 2 bases and J shed 4 bases, with 17 bases lying between them. This CDR3 comprises 16 residues. The CDR3 nucleotides are TGTGCCAGCAGCTTAACTTCGGTTTGGGTCTCAGAGACCCAGTACTTC. Its translation: CASSLTSVWVSETQYF. Full variable domain (rest looked up from reference TRBV7-2 and TRBJ2-5): GAGVSQSPSNKVTEKGKDVELRCDPISGHTALYWYRQSLGQGLEFLIYFQGNSAPDKSGLPSDRFSAERTGGSVSTLTIQRTQQEDSAVYLCASSLTSVWVSETQYFGPGTRLLVL.

The chain employs TRBV7-9 and TRBJ1-1, with 7 bases aligning to TRBD1. V gave up 4 bases and J gave up 0 bases; unmatched junction bases: 14. CDR3 length equals 18 residues. Germline V lookup: CDR1 SEHNR, CDR2 FQNEAQ (reference sequence). CDR3 DNA: TGTGCCAGCAGCTCACCCCACCTTAAGACAGGGATGAACACTGAAGCTTTCTTT. It encodes CASSSPHLKTGMNTEAFF.

The chain is built from TRBV28 and TRBJ1-5; D not certain. V was cut by 5 bases and J by 12 bases, with 20 bases left in between. This CDR3 has 14 amino acids. CDR1 and CDR2 from the germline V gene are MDHEN and SYDVKM. CDR3 protein: CASSPSRPLPNQHF. The CDR3 DNA reads TGTGCCAGCAGTCCCTCACGACCCCTTCCAAACCAGCATTTT.

V usage is TRBV7-9 and J usage is TRBJ1-1; 8 nucleotides align to TRBD1. This CDR3 is 15 amino acids long. J was trimmed by 5 bases and V by 5 bases; bases with no gene match: 10. Germline lookup yields CDR1 SEHNR and CDR2 FQNEAQ (reference sequence). CDR3 in amino acids: CASSGQGAHGTEAFF. In nucleotides, the CDR3 is TGTGCCAGCAGCGGACAGGGCGCGCATGGAACTGAAGCTTTCTTT.